This TCR beta chain was profiled in a study of Ad26.COV2.S vaccination and SARS-CoV-2 variants. The protocol was immunoSEQ multiplex PCR, while the TCRdb copy is restricted to in-frame clones and leaves out a portion. The table lists about 94,000 clones, roughly 85% of them singletons. Germline V lookup: CDR1 MNHEY, CDR2 SVGEGT. Trimming pared 5 bases from V and 5 bases from J, leaving 12 bases between. The CDR3 spans 13 residues. Source: peripheral blood, taken after recovery from COVID-19. The receptor comes from a human donor who had recovered from COVID-19. The rearrangement joins TRBV6-2 or TRBV6-3 to TRBJ1-2, with a weak D call TRBD1 (5 bases). The CDR3 DNA follows: TGTGCCAGCAGTCAGGGACGGGCGTATGGCTACACCTTC. Its translation is CASSQGRAYGYTF.